The rows below give T cell receptor beta chains drawn from one sample of a study of shared clonotypes between healthy human individuals. Libraries were prepared by immunoSEQ multiplex PCR; TCRdb keeps only in-frame clonotypes and omits some of them. Of 2 million to 2.5 million clones listed, approximately 93% were seen once; the top ten hold around 0.37%. The sequencing input was naive CD4+ T cells from PBMCs. The receptors were sampled from a man aged 18 to 30 in good health. Some clones in this sample may be carry-over from other donors' samples. Both conserved end residues are part of each CDR3. The D gene is left open where the match is weak. For some rows the clone size is stated as once, few or many, or as a class when expanded; others skip it.

J gene: TRBJ2-2; V gene: TRBV28; clone size: -; D gene: -; CDR3 protein: CASSTLDGANTGELFF; CDR3 DNA: TGTGCCAGCAGCACCCTCGACGGAGCAAACACCGGGGAGCTGTTTTTT
J gene: TRBJ2-5; V gene: TRBV11-3; clone size: -; D gene: TRBD2; CDR3 protein: CASSLAGGRGETQYF; CDR3 DNA: TGTGCCAGCAGCTTAGCGGGAGGGCGGGGAGAGACCCAGTACTTC
J gene: TRBJ2-5; V gene: TRBV19; clone size: -; D gene: TRBD1; CDR3 protein: CASSSYRGETQYF; CDR3 DNA: TGTGCCAGTAGTTCTTACAGGGGGGAGACCCAGTACTTC
J gene: TRBJ2-1; V gene: TRBV7-8; clone size: -; D gene: TRBD2; CDR3 protein: CASSSEGGRAYEQFF; CDR3 DNA: TGTGCCAGCAGCTCGGAAGGAGGGAGGGCCTATGAGCAGTTCTTC
J gene: TRBJ1-1; V gene: TRBV5-1; clone size: -; D gene: TRBD1; CDR3 protein: CASRTGTENTEAFF; CDR3 DNA: TGCGCCAGCAGGACCGGGACAGAGAACACTGAAGCTTTCTTT
J gene: TRBJ2-5; V gene: TRBV7-9; clone size: -; D gene: TRBD2; CDR3 protein: CASSPPGLAAQETQYF; CDR3 DNA: TGTGCCAGCAGCCCACCGGGACTAGCGGCGCAAGAGACCCAGTACTTC
J gene: TRBJ1-1; V gene: TRBV6-6; clone size: -; D gene: -; CDR3 protein: CASSFDGNTEAFF; CDR3 DNA: TGTGCCAGCAGCTTCGACGGGAACACTGAAGCTTTCTTT
J gene: TRBJ2-2; V gene: TRBV7-3; clone size: -; D gene: -; CDR3 protein: CASSSTGSNTGELFF; CDR3 DNA: TGTGCCAGCAGCTCCACAGGGTCGAACACCGGGGAGCTGTTTTTT
J gene: TRBJ2-5; V gene: TRBV6-5; clone size: -; D gene: -; CDR3 protein: CASRRGPETQYF; CDR3 DNA: TGTGCCAGCCGGCGAGGGCCGGAGACCCAGTACTTC
J gene: TRBJ1-1; V gene: TRBV2; clone size: -; D gene: -; CDR3 protein: CASSLDGLNTEAFF; CDR3 DNA: TGTGCCAGCAGCCTGGACGGACTGAACACTGAAGCTTTCTTT
J gene: TRBJ2-1; V gene: TRBV5-4; clone size: -; D gene: -; CDR3 protein: CASSPGSGTLNEQFF; CDR3 DNA: TGTGCCAGCAGCCCGGGGTCCGGGACGCTTAATGAGCAGTTCTTC
J gene: TRBJ2-5; V gene: TRBV27; clone size: -; D gene: -; CDR3 protein: CASSLGPRVRETQYF; CDR3 DNA: TGTGCCAGCAGCCTAGGCCCCAGGGTTCGGGAGACCCAGTACTTC
J gene: TRBJ2-1; V gene: TRBV10-1; clone size: once; D gene: -; CDR3 protein: CASSDPRAPSSYNEQFF; CDR3 DNA: TGCGCCAGCAGTGACCCAAGGGCCCCAAGCTCCTACAATGAGCAGTTCTTC
J gene: TRBJ2-7; V gene: TRBV6-6; clone size: -; D gene: -; CDR3 protein: CASSFGPRYEQYF; CDR3 DNA: TGTGCCAGCAGTTTCGGACCGAGGTACGAGCAGTACTTC
J gene: TRBJ1-3; V gene: TRBV19; clone size: -; D gene: -; CDR3 protein: CASSQTLSGNTIYF; CDR3 DNA: TGTGCCAGTAGTCAGACCCTCTCTGGAAACACCATATATTTT
J gene: TRBJ2-1; V gene: TRBV6-5; clone size: -; D gene: -; CDR3 protein: CASSLFRTAYNEQFF; CDR3 DNA: TGTGCCAGCAGTTTATTTCGTACAGCCTACAATGAGCAGTTCTTC
J gene: TRBJ1-2; V gene: TRBV6-1; clone size: -; D gene: -; CDR3 protein: CASSEGRQYYGYTF; CDR3 DNA: TGTGCCAGCAGTGAAGGTAGACAGTACTATGGCTACACCTTC